This TCR beta chain derives from a study of cytomegalovirus exposure and HLA in healthy donors. The PCR had 60 Vbeta and 13 Jbeta primers. Method: immunoSEQ multiplex PCR; TCRdb's copy keeps in-frame clones and lacks some. The sample comprises 140,000 to 150,000 clones, less than 90% of which are singletons, and approximately 2.7% rests with the top ten. The V end lost 2 bases, the J end lost 8 bases, and 15 bases lay between the germline ends. CDR1 and CDR2 (germline): SGHTA, FQGNSA. This CDR3 spans 15 amino acids. The J gene is TRBJ1-4, the V gene TRBV7-2; unclear D gene. The sequence came from a boy aged 2 to 10 in good health and CMV-seronegative. Source material: PBMCs. In DNA, the CDR3 is TGTGCCAGCAGCTTAACTCGGGGATTGCACGAAAAACTGTTTTTT. Translated: CASSLTRGLHEKLFF.